What follows are 17 T cell receptor beta chains derived from one specimen sequenced in a study of T cell changes during pregnancy in multiple sclerosis. Measured with immunoSEQ multiplex PCR; TCRdb has only the in-frame clones, and not every one. The sample consists of tens of thousands of clones, about 90% of them appearing once. The source material was peripheral blood, sampled before pregnancy. The source is a female donor with multiple sclerosis, enrolled in a pregnancy study.

The chain combines TRBV6-6 with TRBJ2-2; 9 nucleotides match TRBD2. V trimming: 9 bases; J trimming: 6 bases; junction bases outside the gene matches: 5. This CDR3 has 13 residues. Looked up from germline, CDR1 is MNHNY and CDR2 is SVGAGI (reference sequence). Here the CDR3 DNA reads TGTGCCAGTCACGGCGGGGGGGCCGGGGAGCTGTTTTTT. This codes for CASHGGGAGELFF.

CDR3 DNA sequence: TGTGCCAGCAGTTACCAGGGGGGTAAGGCAGATACGCAGTATTTT. This sequence encodes CASSYQGGKADTQYF. The J gene is TRBJ2-3, the V gene TRBV6-5, with a possible D match to TRBD1 (7 bases). The CDR3 spans 15 residues. Trimming took off 2 bases at V and 4 bases at J, with 13 bases between the two ends. The V gene's germline CDR1 is MNHEY and CDR2 SVGAGI.

The chain recombines TRBV11-3 with TRBJ2-7, with TRBD1 identical over 7 bases. Germline V CDR1 and CDR2: SGHNT, YENEEA. Losses at the gene ends were 1 base for V and 2 bases for J; bases not matched to a gene: 5. The CDR3 contains 15 residues. Here the CDR3 DNA reads TGTGCCAGCAGCTTAGCTTCGGGACAGCCCTACGAGCAGTACTTC. Protein product: CASSLASGQPYEQYF.

The V and J genes are TRBV2 and TRBJ1-3, with 8 nucleotides matching TRBD1. Germline values: CDR1 SNHLY, CDR2 FYNNEI. There are 13 residues in the CDR3. The junction had 0 bases not matched to a gene; V was cut back by 6 bases and J by 2 bases. The CDR3 sequence: CASRTGAGNTIYF. The CDR3 DNA sequence: TGTGCCAGCAGGACAGGGGCTGGAAACACCATATATTTT.

J is TRBJ1-5 and V is TRBV2; TRBD1 might be the D (5 bases). Looked up from germline, CDR1 is SNHLY and CDR2 is FYNNEI. The V end lost 5 bases, the J end lost 7 bases, and 12 bases lay between the germline ends. The CDR3 runs to 13 residues. The CDR3 DNA sequence: TGTGCCAGCAGTCCGGAGTGGGGCCAGCCCCAGCATTTT. It encodes CASSPEWGQPQHF.

This chain links TRBV19 with TRBJ2-1; the D gene is possibly TRBD2 (7 bases). The germline V and J ends were trimmed by 1 base and 1 base, with 14 bases remaining between them. From germline, CDR1 is LNHDA and CDR2 SQIVND (reference sequence). The CDR3 length is 17 residues. CDR3 nucleotides: TGTGCCAGTAGTATAGCTGGGGGAGGGGGGTCCTACAATGAGCAGTTCTTC. Residues: CASSIAGGGGSYNEQFF. Supplemented by reference TRBV19 and TRBJ2-1, the full variable domain reads DGGITQSPKYLFRKEGQNVTLSCEQNLNHDAMYWYRQDPGQGLRLIYYSQIVNDFQKGDIAEGYSVSREKKESFPLTVTSAQKNPTAFYLCASSIAGGGGSYNEQFFGPGTRLTVL.

This sequence joins TRBV5-1 and TRBJ2-1, with a tentative D call TRBD2 (5 bases). The V end was cut by 2 bases, the J end by 2 bases, with 11 bases between. The CDR3 is 15 residues long. Germline values: CDR1 SGHRS, CDR2 YFSETQ. The CDR3 region is CASSLTVTTYNEQFF. CDR3 sequence (DNA): TGCGCCAGCAGCTTAACGGTGACTACCTACAATGAGCAGTTCTTC.

This clone appeared once. The chain recombines TRBV10-3 with TRBJ2-7; a possible D gene is TRBD2 (5 bases). Trimming removed 5 bases at V and 0 bases at J, with 5 bases between. This CDR3 region has 12 residues. Germline V gives CDR1 ENHRY, CDR2 SYGVKD. CDR3 sequence (DNA): TGTGCCATCAGTCGGGACTCCTACGAGCAGTACTTC. Residues: CAISRDSYEQYF.

J is TRBJ2-3 and V is TRBV29-1, with 7 nucleotides matching TRBD2. The germline CDR1 and CDR2 sequences are SQVTM and ANQGSEA. The CDR3 sequence is 12 residues long. Trimming removed 7 bases from V and 6 bases from J; junction bases left unmatched: 7. CDR3 protein: CSAGRDGDTQYF. The CDR3 nucleotides are TGCAGCGCTGGGAGGGATGGGGATACGCAGTATTTT.

This chain links TRBV19 with TRBJ1-4; 12 bases align to TRBD1. The CDR3 is 14 residues long. CDR1 is LNHDA and CDR2 is SQIVND in the germline V gene (reference sequence). The junction had 6 bases not matched to a gene; V was cut back by 8 bases and J by 8 bases. The CDR3 DNA reads as TGTGCCAGTGGGACAGGGGGCGCTCAGGAAAAACTGTTTTTT. Translation gives CASGTGGAQEKLFF.

V and J are TRBV7-9 and TRBJ2-7; TRBD2 matches 10 bases. With V trimmed by 0 bases and J by 0 bases, 2 bases remained unmatched. Germline CDR1 is SEHNR and CDR2 is FQNEAQ (reference sequence). This CDR3 spans 16 amino acids. CDR3 nucleotide sequence: TGTGCCAGCAGCTTAGCGCTAGCGGGAGCCTCCTACGAGCAGTACTTC. Amino acids: CASSLALAGASYEQYF.

The chain employs TRBV2 and TRBJ2-7, with TRBD1 identical over 7 bases. V was pared by 4 bases and J by 5 bases, with 14 bases of the junction left unmatched. CDR3 length equals 16 residues. Germline CDR1 and CDR2: SNHLY and FYNNEI. CDR3 sequence: CASSAWTGASPNEQYF. DNA of the CDR3: TGTGCCAGCAGTGCGTGGACAGGCGCATCTCCTAACGAGCAGTACTTC.

This chain connects TRBV4-3 to TRBJ2-1; 10 bases agree with TRBD2. V lost 4 bases to trimming and J lost 8 bases; unmatched junction nucleotides: 14. The length of the CDR3 is 17 residues. From germline, CDR1 is LGHNA and CDR2 YSLEER. CDR3: CASSPQSIAGGFDEQFF. The CDR3 DNA sequence: TGCGCCAGCAGCCCCCAATCTATAGCGGGAGGCTTCGATGAGCAGTTCTTC.

The chain employs TRBV27 and TRBJ2-7; D is perhaps TRBD2 (6 bases). Germline V lookup: CDR1 MNHEY, CDR2 SMNVEV (reference sequence). This CDR3 has 13 residues. V shed 2 bases and J shed 3 bases, with 8 bases lying between them. The CDR3 nucleotides are TGTGCCAGCAGTTTACGACTAGACTACGAGCAGTACTTC. It specifies CASSLRLDYEQYF.

The chain uses TRBV7-2 and TRBJ2-3; D is ambiguous. CDR3 length: 15 residues. Germline CDR1 and CDR2: SGHTA and FQGNSA. V lost 6 bases and J 0 bases, leaving 13 bases between the germline ends. The DNA of the CDR3 is TGTGCCAGCAGGCCTACCCTAACTAGCACAGATACGCAGTATTTT. Its protein is CASRPTLTSTDTQYF.

The rearrangement uses TRBV11-3 and TRBJ2-1, with TRBD2 matching 9 bases. CDR1 and CDR2 (germline): SGHNT, YENEEA. The J segment lost 5 bases and the V segment lost 1 base, leaving 3 bases of the junction unmatched. This CDR3 region has 15 residues. DNA for the CDR3: TGTGCCAGCAGCTTAGGGACTAGCGAAAACAATGAGCAGTTCTTC. Its translation is CASSLGTSENNEQFF.

This clone was seen only once. The gene calls are TRBV20-1 and TRBJ2-7; a possible D gene is TRBD1 (5 bases). CDR1 DFQATT and CDR2 SNEGSKA come from the germline V gene (reference sequence). Between the trimmed V and J ends, which lost 6 bases and 6 bases, there was a span of 12 bases. There are 11 residues in the CDR3. In nucleotides, the CDR3 is TGCAGTGCACCTACAGGTTCCGAGCAGTACTTC. Its translation is CSAPTGSEQYF.